This T cell receptor (beta chain) comes out of a study of radiation and T cells in renal cell carcinoma. The overall study: Nephrectomy followed 15 Gy stereotactic body radiation by 4 weeks.

Germline V gene data show CDR1 as SGHDT and CDR2 as YYEEEE. The ends were cut back, 2 bases at V and 3 bases at J, with 9 bases in the middle. The length of the CDR3 is 14 residues. The time point denotes: blood 2 weeks post-SBRT. Specified treatment: 15 Gy SBRT to primary tumor, nephrectomy 4 weeks later. The tumor was a clear cell renal cell carcinoma. Clones were sequenced by immunoSEQ multiplex PCR, and TCRdb holds only the in-frame ones, with some missing. The sample lists roughly 80,000 clones, 80% to 90% occurring once. The origin of this receptor is a woman between 45 and 60 years old with renal cell carcinoma. Sequencing was performed on blood, taken from a patient whose treatment included radiotherapy and nephrectomy. The chain joins TRBV5-6 to TRBJ1-3; D ambiguous. The CDR3 spells CASSFGRSGNTIYF. The CDR3 coding sequence is TGTGCCAGCAGCTTTGGACGGAGTGGAAACACCATATATTTT.